This T cell receptor (beta chain) originates from a study of shared clonotypes between healthy human individuals (dated by TCRdb to 2018 to 2020). At the level of the whole study: The cohort comprised a couple of women and a few men aged 18 to 49 years. For each donor, CD4 naive and CD4 memory were each run on three plates, CD8 naive on two plates, and CD8 memory on one plate. The study deeply sequenced blood TCR repertoires of several healthy adults to estimate repertoire size and the extent of clonotype sharing between individuals. To increase sequencing depth and limit assay-specific biases, TCR repertoire library preparation and sequencing were carried out by different laboratories using diverse techniques. Leukapheresis yielded between about 0.9 and 10 billion PBMCs per donor.

What the study reported, not specific to this receptor: The small number of donors limited the genetic and exposure-history diversity represented. Rarefaction of sorted-subset datasets indicated incomplete sequencing despite the large sequencing depth. Compared with non-shared clonotypes, clonotypes shared by all four sorted-subset donors had higher generation probabilities. Only blood was sampled, and tissue TCR repertoires likely differ from those in blood. Naive subsets generally had larger estimated clonotype richness than memory subsets did. Pairwise subsampling led to the expectation that sequencing depth would affect the degree of clonotype sharing among donors. Roughly 5% of naive CD4, more than 3% of naive CD8, about 2.5% of memory CD4, and 0.4% of memory CD8 clonotypes were shared across several donors.

TCR CDR3 regions were amplified from genomic DNA by multiplex PCR using the deep immunoSEQ assay. Extracted genomic DNA from each cell subset was spread evenly across all wells of several immunoSEQ 96-well plates, with each plate serving as a replicate. For sorted subsets, each replicate PCR was loaded with around 220 ng genomic DNA, equivalent to about 30,000 T cell genomes. The purified libraries were quantified using a Qubit 3.0 fluorometer, sized with a Bioanalyzer 2100, and then quantified again using the KAPA Library Quantification kit. Every immunoSEQ 96-well plate was sequenced on a separate single-read 150-cycle Illumina NextSeq 550 flow cell. For the original study's pipeline: Because only junctional sequences without quality scores were contained in the immunoSEQ output, filtering matching that applied to full-length reads could not be performed. Sequences were annotated with PyIR, a Python wrapper for IgBLAST v1.9, using IMGT germline references to assign V/J genes and CDR3. Any read was removed if the V/J assignment was weak (E-value above 1e-6), the CDR3 was missing, or the read contained stop codons, out-of-frame junctions, or ambiguous translated residues. A V3J clonotype was defined by an identical inferred V gene, J gene, and CDR3 amino acid sequence. Percentage overlap between repertoires was computed as shared unique clonotypes divided by the size of the smaller repertoire. RTK rarefaction, the Chao1 estimator, and Recon v2.1 estimates of unobserved clonotypes were used to assess repertoire richness. OLGA was used to compute generation probabilities for all TCRbeta clonotypes that the gDNA method yielded from four donors. TCRdb re-hosts the immuneACCESS table, in-frame sequences only. Its copies lack some clones; in the studies checked, an unresolved V gene accounts for under half of them, and the cause for the rest is not known. That table furnishes V, J and clone size, whereas the DNA furnished D and trimming. Within this sample are around 1.9 million clones, with about 93% of them counted one time only. Of the sample, 1.5% to 2% falls within the top ten clones.

About this clone: Its target antigen remains unknown. The sample holds no much larger clone one base away, and base qualities are not on file. This same CDR3 is encoded by further DNA sequences in the sample.

CD8 naive samples were obtained by positive selection for CCR7 among CD45RO-negative cells, yielding a CD45RA+CCR7+ population from which TemRA cells were excluded. Healthy HIV-negative adults with no recently reported acute infections or vaccinations were included as donors. Only Caucasian adults living in Nashville, Tennessee, USA were represented among the donors. After blood collection by leukapheresis, PBMCs were isolated using Ficoll-Histopaque density gradient centrifugation and then cryopreserved in the vapor phase of liquid nitrogen. Purity and quantity of every magnetically sorted T cell population were checked by analytical flow cytometry. Genomic DNA was isolated from every sorted fraction and measured by UV absorbance on a Nanodrop 2000c. V lost 0 bases and J lost 5 bases; the stretch between them is 6 bases long. As encoded in the germline V gene, CDR1 is SGHRS while CDR2 is YFSETQ. From the cysteine through the phenylalanine, the CDR3 covers 12 amino acids. CDR3 DNA is the only sequence kept; it has 36 bases, read in frame from the first base.

The rearrangement combines TRBV5-1 with TRBJ2-7; the D gene is perhaps TRBD1, on 5 matching bases. The receptor was derived from a man aged 18-30 years in good health. Some clones in this sample may be carry-over from other donors' samples. The specimen sequenced was naive CD8+ T cells from PBMCs. What the cell subset or site label conveys for this sample: CD45RA+CCR7+. The nucleotide sequence is given as TGCGCCAGCAGCTTGGCAGGGCACGAGCAGTACTTC. Its protein reads: CASSLAGHEQYF.